This T cell receptor beta chain was sequenced during a study of blood T cell repertoires in COVID-19 (dated by TCRdb to 2018 to 2020). With regard to the full study: Samples from collaborators originated in the United States, Italy and Spain and spanned both the acute and convalescent phases of COVID-19. The prospective study material was composed of cDNA or gDNA derived from T cells, B-cell-depleted T cells, or PBMCs. Subjects who had been exposed to COVID-19, were actively infected with it, or had recovered from it provided the deeply sampled blood TCRbeta repertoires that made up the dataset. A freely available public database, intended as a resource for researchers studying the immune response to SARS-CoV-2, is where the repertoires were released. Samples came from the ongoing ImmuneRACE study (first 160 participants) plus 1,254 subjects from 6 global collaborators. The sample metadata nearly always contained a de-identified subject ID, COVID-19 status, age in years and sex. HLA class I and class II types, where available, came from metadata supplied by the sample provider rather than from assay-based typing.

Each collaborating institution followed its own protocols to collect whole blood in K2EDTA tubes. Collaborator samples were shipped for TCRbeta analysis as frozen whole blood, isolated PBMCs, or DNA extracted from either sample type. TCRbeta CDR3 regions were amplified from genomic DNA using the immunoSEQ Assay, a bias-controlled multiplex PCR. The study's own analysis went as follows. The number of nucleated cells in each sample was estimated from the amplification of reference gene primers within the assay. To quantify the absolute abundance of each unique TCRbeta CDR3 rearrangement, sequence reads were collapsed and filtered. For each sample, productive Simpson clonality was calculated by taking the square root of Simpson's diversity index across productive rearrangements. TCRdb obtained this table from immuneACCESS and retained in-frame rearrangements with V and J assigned. These tables miss some clones; where compared with another copy, unresolved V genes account for less than half of the shortfall, and the remainder is unexplained. The V and J calls and clone size are taken from that table; D and trimming were inferred from the DNA. Across this sample there are 150,000 to 200,000 clones, with more than 75% seen only once. The top ten clones comprise 3.7% of the sample.

On the study overall, not on this receptor specifically: The quantity of clinical and demographic metadata differed by source and by participant and was supplied without curation.

Points on this clone: Its specific antigen is unknown. Within one base of it there is no much larger clone, and no base qualities were kept.

Unmatched junction bases come to 0, with V trimmed by 1 base and J by 2 bases. The germline V gene specifies SNHLY as CDR1 and FYNNEI as CDR2. The CDR3 runs 15 amino acids, cysteine and phenylalanine included. The only DNA kept is the CDR3, 45 bases in frame from the first base. The sample was peripheral blood. The chain couples TRBV2 to TRBJ2-1, and TRBD2 matches 9 of the central bases. The TCR sequence derives from a man younger than 35 with active or convalescent COVID-19. The CDR3 reads as follows: CASSEGTSAYNEQFF. The sequence in DNA is TGTGCCAGCAGTGAAGGGACTAGCGCCTACAATGAGCAGTTCTTC.